This T cell receptor (beta chain) is drawn from a study of shared clonotypes between healthy human individuals. Germline values: CDR1 SEHNR, CDR2 FQNEAQ (reference sequence). CDR3 length: 19 amino acids. Germline trimming cut 5 bases from V and 3 bases from J; bases unmatched to any gene: 17. The investigators split CD4+ cells into a CD45RA+ naive subset and a CD45RA-negative memory subset. This clone was recorded once. Its antigen is unidentified. Study-level findings and limits: Roughly 5% of naive CD4 clonotypes were common to a few donors. All-four-donor shared clonotypes had higher generation probabilities than non-shared clonotypes did. Although depth was large, rarefaction showed that sequencing of the sorted subsets was incomplete.

Clones were sequenced by immunoSEQ multiplex PCR, and TCRdb holds only the in-frame ones, with some missing. The data show approximately 500,000 clones, around 96% seen once. The chain combines TRBV7-9 with TRBJ2-7; 12 bases align to TRBD2. The sample consisted of naive CD4+ T cells sorted from blood. Subset noted: CD45RA+ positively selected. This clonotype was sampled from a woman under 40 in good health. Here the CDR3 DNA reads TGTGCCAGCAGCGGACCGGGACTAGCGGGTGTTGGGGGGTTCTACGAGCAGTACTTC. Translation gives CASSGPGLAGVGGFYEQYF.